This T cell receptor (beta chain) was obtained from a study of shared clonotypes between healthy human individuals. TCRdb's table, derived via immunoSEQ multiplex PCR, lists solely in-frame clones and lacks some. The repertoire holds some 100,000 clones, around 68% seen once, with about a quarter in the top ten. Germline loops: CDR1 GTSNPN, CDR2 SVGIG (reference sequence). This CDR3 has 17 amino acids. V was clipped by 2 bases and J by 5 bases, with 23 bases between them. This clone occurred a few times. This receptor was identified in a woman aged 30 to 39 in good health. The J gene is TRBJ2-3, the V gene TRBV30; D may be TRBD2 (6 bases). The sample comprised memory CD8+ T cells sorted from blood. Subset denoted: CD45RO+ cells pooled with CCR7-negative TemRA cells. The CDR3 nucleotides read TGTGCCTGGAGTACATTCCTTAGCGGAACTAAGGGAGATACGCAGTATTTT. Translated: CAWSTFLSGTKGDTQYF.